At least ten counts were recorded for the clone carrying this T cell receptor beta chain. Its antigen remains unidentified. This specimen comes from a study of T cells in Graves' hyperthyroidism and ophthalmopathy. RNA transcripts yielded amplified TCR beta CDR3 regions. First-round RT-PCR with HTBI primers amplified the TCR CDR3 region. One entry per CDR3 protein results from TCRdb running MiXCR on the multiplex PCR reads. The sample records 620,000 or so distinct CDR3 sequences, around 13% being singletons. Findings and limits, study-wide: For ophthalmopathy, model prediction preceded onset by a median around 7 months.

The study left out patients who had uncontrolled infection, other autoimmune disease, pregnancy or lactation. Thyroid ultrasound, orbital computed tomography, clinical symptoms, and serum thyroxine and TRAb underpinned diagnoses. The authors obtained PBMCs from about 9.5 ml of fresh peripheral blood. The source of this sequence is a woman aged 45-59 years with Graves' ophthalmopathy. The specimen was blood.

CDR3 coding DNA: TGTGCCAGCTCACCAGAGAGGGGAGAGACCCAGTACTTC. It specifies CASSPERGETQYF. The V call is TRBV18, the J call TRBJ2-5; D might be TRBD1 or TRBD2, each matching 5 bases. V was shortened by 2 bases and J by 4 bases, with 8 bases between the two germline ends. From germline, CDR1 is KGHSH and CDR2 LQKENI. The CDR3 covers 13 residues.